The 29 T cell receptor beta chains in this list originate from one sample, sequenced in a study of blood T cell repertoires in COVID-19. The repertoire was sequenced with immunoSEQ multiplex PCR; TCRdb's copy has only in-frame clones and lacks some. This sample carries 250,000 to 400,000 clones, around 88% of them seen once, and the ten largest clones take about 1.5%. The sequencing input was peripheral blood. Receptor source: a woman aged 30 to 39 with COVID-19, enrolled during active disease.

The CDR3 DNA is TGTGCCAGCAGCACCGGACTAGCGGGGGGGCCTAGCACAGATACGCAGTATTTT. Protein product: CASSTGLAGGPSTDTQYF. This chain links TRBV11-2 with TRBJ2-3, with 15 bases aligning to TRBD2. J gave up 0 bases and V 5 bases, and 6 bases lay outside the gene matches. Germline-derived CDR1 and CDR2 are SGHAT and FQNNGV. The CDR3 spans 18 residues.

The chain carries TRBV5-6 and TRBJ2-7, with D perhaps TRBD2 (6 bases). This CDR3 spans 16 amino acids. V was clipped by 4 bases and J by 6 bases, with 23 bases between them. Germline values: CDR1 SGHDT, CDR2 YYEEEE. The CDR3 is CASSPGGRLGTGEQYV. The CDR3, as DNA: TGTGCCAGCAGCCCGGGCGGTAGACTAGGCACCGGCGAGCAGTACGTC.

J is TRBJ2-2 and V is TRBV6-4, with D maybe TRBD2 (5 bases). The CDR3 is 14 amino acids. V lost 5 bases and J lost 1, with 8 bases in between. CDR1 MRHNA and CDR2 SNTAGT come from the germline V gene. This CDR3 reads CASSPTRNTGELFF. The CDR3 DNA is TGTGCCAGCAGTCCAACTAGGAACACCGGGGAGCTGTTTTTT.

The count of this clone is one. The DNA for the CDR3 is TGCGCCAGCAGCCAAGAACCCCCACAGGGGATGAACACTGAAGCTTTCTTT. The encoded protein is CASSQEPPQGMNTEAFF. This rearrangement joins TRBV4-1 to TRBJ1-1, with 7 bases lining up with TRBD1. The CDR3 length is 17 residues. J lost 0 bases, V lost 0 bases, and 7 bases had no gene match. CDR1 and CDR2 from the germline V gene are MGHRA and YSYEKL.

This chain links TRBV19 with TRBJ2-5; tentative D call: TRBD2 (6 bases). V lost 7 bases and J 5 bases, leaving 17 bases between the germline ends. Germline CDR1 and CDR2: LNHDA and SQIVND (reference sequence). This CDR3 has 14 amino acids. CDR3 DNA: TGTGCCAGTACCTCCCCGGGGGTGATGGAGACCCAGTACTTC. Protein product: CASTSPGVMETQYF.

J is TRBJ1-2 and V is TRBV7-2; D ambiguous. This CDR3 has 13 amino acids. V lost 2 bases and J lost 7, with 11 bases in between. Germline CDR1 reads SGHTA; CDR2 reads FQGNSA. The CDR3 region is CASSLTSITGYTF. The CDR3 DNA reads TGTGCCAGCAGCTTAACCAGTATCACTGGCTACACCTTC.

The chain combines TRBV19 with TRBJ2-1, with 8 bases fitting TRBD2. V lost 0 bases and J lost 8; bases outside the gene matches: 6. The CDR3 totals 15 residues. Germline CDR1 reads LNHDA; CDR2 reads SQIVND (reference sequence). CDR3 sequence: CASSIEAGGGHEQFF. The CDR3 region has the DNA TGTGCCAGTAGTATAGAGGCGGGGGGCGGACATGAGCAGTTCTTC.

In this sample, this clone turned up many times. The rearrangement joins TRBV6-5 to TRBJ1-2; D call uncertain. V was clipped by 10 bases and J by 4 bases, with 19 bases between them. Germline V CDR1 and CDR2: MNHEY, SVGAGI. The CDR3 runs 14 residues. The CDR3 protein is CANSTAELTYGYTF. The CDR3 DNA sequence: TGTGCCAATTCAACGGCGGAGCTGACCTATGGCTACACCTTC.

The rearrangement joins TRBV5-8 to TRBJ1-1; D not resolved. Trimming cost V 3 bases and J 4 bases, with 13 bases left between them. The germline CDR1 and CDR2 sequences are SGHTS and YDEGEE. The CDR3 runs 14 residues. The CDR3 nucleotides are TGTGCCAGCAGCTCCGTTGGGCGGGGCACTGAAGCTTTCTTT. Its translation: CASSSVGRGTEAFF.

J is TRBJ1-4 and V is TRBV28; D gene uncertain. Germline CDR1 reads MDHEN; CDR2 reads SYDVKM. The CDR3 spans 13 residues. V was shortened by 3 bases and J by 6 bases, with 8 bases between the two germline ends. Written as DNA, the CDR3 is TGTGCCAGCAGTTTGGTACAACATGAAAAACTGTTTTTT. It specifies CASSLVQHEKLFF.

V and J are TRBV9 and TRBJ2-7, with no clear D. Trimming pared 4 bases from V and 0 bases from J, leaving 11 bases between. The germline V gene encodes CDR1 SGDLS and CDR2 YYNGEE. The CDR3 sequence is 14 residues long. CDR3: CASSPRVDSYEQYF. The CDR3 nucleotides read TGTGCCAGCAGCCCACGGGTAGACTCCTACGAGCAGTACTTC.

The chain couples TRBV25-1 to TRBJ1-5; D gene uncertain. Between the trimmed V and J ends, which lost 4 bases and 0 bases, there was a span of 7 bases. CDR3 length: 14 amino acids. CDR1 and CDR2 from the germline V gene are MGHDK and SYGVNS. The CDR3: CASSAQYSNQPQHF. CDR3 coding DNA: TGTGCCAGCAGTGCTCAGTATAGCAATCAGCCCCAGCATTTT. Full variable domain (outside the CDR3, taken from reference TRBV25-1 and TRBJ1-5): EADIYQTPRYLVIGTGKKITLECSQTMGHDKMYWYQQDPGMELHLIHYSYGVNSTEKGDLSSESTVSRIRTEHFPLTLESARPSHTSQYLCASSAQYSNQPQHFGDGTRLSIL.

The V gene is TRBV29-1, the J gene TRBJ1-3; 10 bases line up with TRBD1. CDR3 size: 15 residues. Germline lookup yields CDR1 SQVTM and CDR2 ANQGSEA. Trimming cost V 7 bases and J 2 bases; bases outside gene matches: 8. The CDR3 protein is CSASPGTGAGNTIYF. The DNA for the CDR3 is TGCAGCGCAAGCCCCGGGACAGGGGCTGGAAACACCATATATTTT.

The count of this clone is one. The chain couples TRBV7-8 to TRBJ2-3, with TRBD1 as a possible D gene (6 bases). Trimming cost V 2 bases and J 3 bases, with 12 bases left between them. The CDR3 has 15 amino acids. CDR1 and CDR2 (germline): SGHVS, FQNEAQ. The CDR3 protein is CASSLNRAGTDTQYF. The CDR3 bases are TGTGCCAGCAGCTTAAACAGGGCCGGGACAGATACGCAGTATTTT.

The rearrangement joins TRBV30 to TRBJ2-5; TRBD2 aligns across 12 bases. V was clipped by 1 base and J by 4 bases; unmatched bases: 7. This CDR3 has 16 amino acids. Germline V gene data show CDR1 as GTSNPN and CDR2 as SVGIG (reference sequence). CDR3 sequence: CAWSGLAGGQLETQYF. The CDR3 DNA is TGTGCCTGGAGTGGTCTAGCGGGGGGGCAGTTAGAGACCCAGTACTTC.

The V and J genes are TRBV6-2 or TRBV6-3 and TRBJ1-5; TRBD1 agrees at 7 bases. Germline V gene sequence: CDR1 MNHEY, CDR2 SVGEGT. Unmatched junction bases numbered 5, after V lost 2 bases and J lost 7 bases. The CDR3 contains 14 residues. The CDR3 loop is CASSYLGQTQPQHF. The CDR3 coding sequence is TGTGCCAGCAGTTACCTGGGACAGACCCAGCCCCAGCATTTT.

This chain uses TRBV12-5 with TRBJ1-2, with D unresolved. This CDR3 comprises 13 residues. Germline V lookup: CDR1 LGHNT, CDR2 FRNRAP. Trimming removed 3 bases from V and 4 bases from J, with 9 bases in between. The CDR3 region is CASGFAGSYGYTF. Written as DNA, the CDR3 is TGTGCTAGTGGTTTTGCTGGGAGCTATGGCTACACCTTC.

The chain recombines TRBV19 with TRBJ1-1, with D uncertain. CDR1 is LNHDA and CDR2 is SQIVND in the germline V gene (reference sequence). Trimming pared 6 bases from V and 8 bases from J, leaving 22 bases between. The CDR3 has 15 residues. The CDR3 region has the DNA TGTGCCAGTAGGCCCCTGGGAGCCAATACAGCGGAAGCTTTCTTT. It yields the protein CASRPLGANTAEAFF.

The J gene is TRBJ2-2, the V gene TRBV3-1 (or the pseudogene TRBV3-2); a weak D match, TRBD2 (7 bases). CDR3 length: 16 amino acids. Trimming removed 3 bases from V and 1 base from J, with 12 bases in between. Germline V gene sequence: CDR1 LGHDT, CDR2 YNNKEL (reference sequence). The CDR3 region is CASSHGGGGNTGELFF. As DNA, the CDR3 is TGTGCCAGCAGCCACGGGGGCGGGGGGAACACCGGGGAGCTGTTTTTT.

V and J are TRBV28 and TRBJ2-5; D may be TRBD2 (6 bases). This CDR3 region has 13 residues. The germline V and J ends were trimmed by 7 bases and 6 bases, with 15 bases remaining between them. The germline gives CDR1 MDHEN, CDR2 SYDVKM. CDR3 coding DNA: TGTGCCAGCACAACGGGGGTATTGAAGACCCAGTACTTC. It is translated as CASTTGVLKTQYF.

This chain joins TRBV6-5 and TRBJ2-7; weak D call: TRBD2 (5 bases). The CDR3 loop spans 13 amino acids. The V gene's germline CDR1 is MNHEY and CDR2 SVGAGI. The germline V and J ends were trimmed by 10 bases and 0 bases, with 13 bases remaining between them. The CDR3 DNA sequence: TGTGCCACCCAGGACGGGGACTCCTACGAGCAGTACGTC. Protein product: CATQDGDSYEQYV.

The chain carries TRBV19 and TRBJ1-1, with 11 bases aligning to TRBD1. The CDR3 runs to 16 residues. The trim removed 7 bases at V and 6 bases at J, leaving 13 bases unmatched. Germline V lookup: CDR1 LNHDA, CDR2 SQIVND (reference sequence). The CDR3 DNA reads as TGTGCCAGTACAAGGGGGGACAGGGGGACGGTTTCTGAAGCTTTCTTT. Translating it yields CASTRGDRGTVSEAFF.

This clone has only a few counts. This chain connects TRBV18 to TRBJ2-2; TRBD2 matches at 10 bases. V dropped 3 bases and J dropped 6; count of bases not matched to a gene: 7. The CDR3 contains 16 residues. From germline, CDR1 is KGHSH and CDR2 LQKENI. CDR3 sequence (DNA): TGTGCCAGCTCACCCCAGGAGCGGGGGGGCGCCGGGGAGCTGTTTTTT. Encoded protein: CASSPQERGGAGELFF.

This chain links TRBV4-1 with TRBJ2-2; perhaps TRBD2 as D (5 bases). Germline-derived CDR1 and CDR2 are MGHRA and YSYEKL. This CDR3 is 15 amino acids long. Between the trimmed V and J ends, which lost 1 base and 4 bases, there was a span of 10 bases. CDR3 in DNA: TGCGCCAGCAGCCAAGGTAGACTACCCACCGGGGAGCTGTTTTTT. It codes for CASSQGRLPTGELFF.

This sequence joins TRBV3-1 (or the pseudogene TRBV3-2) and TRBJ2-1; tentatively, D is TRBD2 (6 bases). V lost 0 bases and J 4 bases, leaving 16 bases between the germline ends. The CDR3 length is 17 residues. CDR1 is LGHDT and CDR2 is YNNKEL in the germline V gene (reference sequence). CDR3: CASSQDPAAGLYNEQFF. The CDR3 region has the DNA TGTGCCAGCAGCCAAGACCCCGCGGCGGGACTTTACAATGAGCAGTTCTTC.

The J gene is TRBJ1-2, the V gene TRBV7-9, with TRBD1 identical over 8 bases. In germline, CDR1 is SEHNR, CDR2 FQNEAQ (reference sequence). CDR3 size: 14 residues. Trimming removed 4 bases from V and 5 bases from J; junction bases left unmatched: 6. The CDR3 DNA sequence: TGTGCCAGCAGCTCCTCAGGGGGCCGGTATGGCTACACCTTC. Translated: CASSSSGGRYGYTF.

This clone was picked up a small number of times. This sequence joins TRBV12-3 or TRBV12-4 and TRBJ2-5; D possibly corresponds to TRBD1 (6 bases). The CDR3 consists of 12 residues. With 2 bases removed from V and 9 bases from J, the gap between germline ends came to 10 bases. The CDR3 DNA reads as TGTGCCAGCAGTTTACGTGCAGGGGCCCAGTACTTC. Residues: CASSLRAGAQYF.

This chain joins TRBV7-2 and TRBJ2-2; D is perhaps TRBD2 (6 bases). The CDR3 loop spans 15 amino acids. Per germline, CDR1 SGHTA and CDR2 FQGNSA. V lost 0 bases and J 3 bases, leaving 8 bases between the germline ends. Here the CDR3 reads CASSLAGGYTGELFF. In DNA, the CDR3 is TGTGCCAGCAGCTTAGCGGGGGGTTACACCGGGGAGCTGTTTTTT.

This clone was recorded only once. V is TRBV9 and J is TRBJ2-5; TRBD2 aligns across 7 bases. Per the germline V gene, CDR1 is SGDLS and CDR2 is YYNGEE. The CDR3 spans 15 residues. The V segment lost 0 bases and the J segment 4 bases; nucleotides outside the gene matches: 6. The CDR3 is CASSVEGGAGETQYF. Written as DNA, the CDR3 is TGTGCCAGCAGCGTAGAGGGAGGGGCGGGAGAGACCCAGTACTTC.